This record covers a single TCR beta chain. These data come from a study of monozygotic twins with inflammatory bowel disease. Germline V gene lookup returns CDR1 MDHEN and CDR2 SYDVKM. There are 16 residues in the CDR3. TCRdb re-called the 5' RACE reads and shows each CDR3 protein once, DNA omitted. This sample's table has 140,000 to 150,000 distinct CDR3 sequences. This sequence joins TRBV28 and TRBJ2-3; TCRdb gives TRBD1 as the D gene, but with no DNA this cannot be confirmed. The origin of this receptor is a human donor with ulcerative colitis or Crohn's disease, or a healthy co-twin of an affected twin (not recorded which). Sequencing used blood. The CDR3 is CASSSPQGLSTDTQYF. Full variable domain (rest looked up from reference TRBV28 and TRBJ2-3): DVKVTQSSRYLVKRTGEKVFLECVQDMDHENMFWYRQDPGLGLRLIYFSYDVKMKEKGDIPEGYSVSREKKERFSLILESASTNQTSMYLCASSSPQGLSTDTQYFGPGTRLTVL.